This T cell receptor (beta chain) was recovered during a study of CD8 T cells in ankylosing spondylitis. The study's findings and limits: Significant enrichment of disease-linked clones was reportedly seen in matched ankylosing spondylitis synovial fluid.

Trimming took 4 bases from V and 5 from J; bases not matched to a gene: 7. The germline CDR1 and CDR2 sequences are SGDLS and YYNGEE. The CDR3 runs 17 residues. Quantitative barcoded 5'-RACE was used to prepare TCR beta libraries. TCRdb re-derived calls from the 5' RACE reads in MiXCR, one entry per CDR3 protein. The data show some 290,000 distinct CDR3 sequences, 20% seen once. This clonotype was observed a few times. Its antigen is currently unknown. The gene calls are TRBV9 and TRBJ2-3; the match to TRBD2 covers 16 bases. This sequence was found in a male donor with ankylosing spondylitis or in good health (not recorded which). The specimen sequenced was blood, either unsorted or a sorted T cell fraction (not recorded which). The CDR3 sequence: CASSIGTSGRAVDTQYF. CDR3 DNA sequence: TGTGCCAGCAGCATAGGGACTAGCGGGAGGGCCGTAGATACGCAGTATTTT. Looking up the rest from reference TRBV9 and TRBJ2-3 gives the full variable domain: DSGVTQTPKHLITATGQRVTLRCSPRSGDLSVYWYQQSLDQGLQFLIQYYNGEERAKGNILERFSAQQFPDLHSELNLSSLELGDSALYFCASSIGTSGRAVDTQYFGPGTRLTVL.